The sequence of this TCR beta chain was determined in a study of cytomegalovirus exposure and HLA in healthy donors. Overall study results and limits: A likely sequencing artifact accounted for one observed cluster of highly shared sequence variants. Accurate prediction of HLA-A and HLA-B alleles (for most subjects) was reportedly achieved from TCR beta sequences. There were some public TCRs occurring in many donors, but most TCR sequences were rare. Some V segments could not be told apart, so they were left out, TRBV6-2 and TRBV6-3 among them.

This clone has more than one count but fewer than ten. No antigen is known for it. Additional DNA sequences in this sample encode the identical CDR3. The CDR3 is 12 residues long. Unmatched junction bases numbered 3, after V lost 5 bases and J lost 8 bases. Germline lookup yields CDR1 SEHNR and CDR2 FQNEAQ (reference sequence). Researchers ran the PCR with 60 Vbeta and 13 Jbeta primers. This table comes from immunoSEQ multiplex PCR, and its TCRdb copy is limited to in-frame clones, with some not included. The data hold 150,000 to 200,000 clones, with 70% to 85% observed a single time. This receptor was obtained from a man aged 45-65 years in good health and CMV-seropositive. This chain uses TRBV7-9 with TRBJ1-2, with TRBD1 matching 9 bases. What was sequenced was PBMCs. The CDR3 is CASSRTGAGYTF. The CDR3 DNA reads TGTGCCAGCAGCCGGACAGGGGCCGGCTACACCTTC. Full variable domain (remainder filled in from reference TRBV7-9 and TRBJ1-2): DTGVSQNPRHKITKRGQNVTFRCDPISEHNRLYWYRQTLGQGPEFLTYFQNEAQLEKSRLLSDRFSAERPKGSFSTLEIQRTEQGDSAMYLCASSRTGAGYTFGSGTRLTVV.